This T cell receptor beta chain was retrieved from a study of blood T cell repertoires in COVID-19. The overall study: Samples taken during acute and convalescent COVID-19 were collected in the United States, Italy and Spain. From T cells, B-cell-depleted T cells, or PBMCs came the material, which was cDNA or gDNA.

TCRdb's copy holds only in-frame clones and misses some; the assay was immunoSEQ multiplex PCR. The sample includes about 340,000 clones, more than 75% seen only once; the top ten take about 6%. During active infection, Seattle patients enrolled and were then monitored through disease. Germline V gene data show CDR1 as MNHEY and CDR2 as SVGAGI. The CDR3 totals 11 residues. V shed 4 bases and J shed 7 bases, with 6 bases lying between them. The chain joins TRBV6-5 to TRBJ2-3; no clear D. The sample taken for sequencing was peripheral blood. This receptor was obtained from a woman aged 50 to 60 with COVID-19, enrolled during active disease. Here the CDR3 reads CASSFLNTQYF. CDR3 in DNA: TGTGCCAGCAGTTTTCTAAATACGCAGTATTTT.